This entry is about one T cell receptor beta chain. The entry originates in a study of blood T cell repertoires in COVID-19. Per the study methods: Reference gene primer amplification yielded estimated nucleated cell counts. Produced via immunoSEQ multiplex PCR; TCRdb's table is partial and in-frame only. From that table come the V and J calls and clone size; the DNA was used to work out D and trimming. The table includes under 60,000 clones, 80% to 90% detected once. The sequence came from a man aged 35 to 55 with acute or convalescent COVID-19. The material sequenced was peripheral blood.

CDR3 DNA: TGTGCTAGTGGTTTGTGGGACTCTAGGGACGAGCAGTACTTC. The encoded protein is CASGLWDSRDEQYF. The V gene is TRBV12-5, the J gene TRBJ2-7, with D tentatively TRBD2 (6 bases). This CDR3 spans 14 amino acids. Germline lookup yields CDR1 LGHNT and CDR2 FRNRAP. With 2 bases removed from V and 5 bases from J, the gap between germline ends came to 13 bases.